These 18 T cell receptor beta chains originate from one sample sequenced in a study of OX40 agonist ivuxolimab in advanced cancers. Assay: immunoSEQ multiplex PCR; the TCRdb copy retains only in-frame clones and omits some. The sample carries more than 45,000 clones, over 70% recorded once. Source: CD4+ or CD8+ T cells sorted from blood, taken in a trial of the OX40 agonist ivuxolimab. Receptors were obtained from an adult with an advanced solid tumor such as melanoma, head and neck, liver or kidney cancer.

The chain has TRBV30 and TRBJ2-7; TRBD1 might be the D (5 bases). Germline loops: CDR1 GTSNPN, CDR2 SVGIG (reference sequence). This CDR3 contains 14 residues. The germline V and J ends were trimmed by 7 bases and 1 base, with 17 bases remaining between them. CDR3 nucleotide sequence: TGTGCCTCCAGACCCAGGGCGTTTTCCTACGAGCAGTACTTC. Amino acids: CASRPRAFSYEQYF.

The rearrangement links TRBV5-1 to TRBJ1-4; 12 bases fit TRBD1. The J segment lost 0 bases and the V segment lost 6 bases, leaving 9 bases of the junction unmatched. Germline lookup yields CDR1 SGHRS and CDR2 YFSETQ. The CDR3 runs to 18 residues. CDR3 sequence reads: CASNPGQGANPTNEKLFF. CDR3 DNA: TGCGCCAGCAACCCGGGACAGGGGGCCAACCCAACTAATGAAAAACTGTTTTTT. Based on the CDR3 plus reference TRBV5-1 and TRBJ1-4, the full variable domain is KAGVTQTPRYLIKTRGQQVTLSCSPISGHRSVSWYQQTPGQGLQFLFEYFSETQRNKGNFPGRFSGRQFSNSRSEMNVSTLELGDSALYLCASNPGQGANPTNEKLFFGSGTQLSVL.

J is TRBJ2-1 and V is TRBV14; 12 nucleotides match TRBD2. The J segment lost 7 bases and the V segment lost 1 base, leaving 5 bases of the junction unmatched. The V gene's germline CDR1 is SGHDN and CDR2 FVKESK. The CDR3 loop spans 16 amino acids. The CDR3 here is CASSQGGLAGLNEQFF. The CDR3 DNA reads TGTGCCAGCAGCCAAGGAGGACTAGCGGGATTAAATGAGCAGTTCTTC.

Only one count was recorded for this clone. The rearrangement joins TRBV28 to TRBJ2-4; D may be TRBD1 (5 bases). The CDR3 length is 14 residues. The V gene lost 3 bases and the J gene lost 7 bases, with 13 bases spanning the gap. The germline CDR1 and CDR2 sequences are MDHEN and SYDVKM. Written as DNA, the CDR3 is TGTGCCAGCAGTTTTCCCAATCCAGGGAACATTCAGTACTTC. Encoded protein: CASSFPNPGNIQYF.

The genes are TRBV6-5 and TRBJ2-5; D remains unclear. The CDR3 has 12 residues. CDR1 is MNHEY and CDR2 is SVGAGI in the germline V gene. V was clipped by 4 bases and J by 5 bases, with 8 bases between them. CDR3 nucleotide sequence: TGTGCCAGCAGTTTATCTGGGGAGACCCAGTACTTC. Translating gives CASSLSGETQYF.

This clone was picked up one time. The chain is built from TRBV6-5 and TRBJ2-7, with D possibly being TRBD2 (5 bases). Between the trimmed V and J ends, which lost 6 bases and 6 bases, there was a span of 12 bases. This CDR3 has 12 amino acids. CDR1 and CDR2 from the germline V gene are MNHEY and SVGAGI. This CDR3 is CASRRGPSEQYF. The CDR3 DNA sequence: TGTGCCAGCAGAAGAGGGCCTAGCGAGCAGTACTTC.

This chain connects TRBV28 to TRBJ2-5; a weak D match, TRBD1 (5 bases). V shed 7 bases and J shed 3 bases, with 15 bases lying between them. The CDR3 spans 14 residues. The germline gives CDR1 MDHEN, CDR2 SYDVKM. CDR3: CASNDSAGKETQYF. Written as DNA, the CDR3 is TGTGCCAGCAACGACAGTGCCGGAAAAGAGACCCAGTACTTC.

The chain links TRBV11-3 to TRBJ2-1; D might be TRBD1 or TRBD2, each matching 6 bases. In germline, CDR1 is SGHNT, CDR2 YENEEA. V was pared by 4 bases and J by 9 bases, with 13 bases between. The CDR3 runs to 13 residues. The CDR3 reads CASSSAGGIEQFF. The DNA for the CDR3 is TGTGCCAGCAGCTCTGCCGGGGGCATTGAGCAGTTCTTC.

The J gene is TRBJ1-2, the V gene TRBV5-1; 8 bases fit TRBD1. In germline, CDR1 is SGHRS, CDR2 YFSETQ. Unmatched junction bases numbered 2, after V lost 4 bases and J lost 3 bases. This CDR3 has 13 residues. CDR3 residues: CASSETGDYGYTF. The CDR3 DNA reads as TGCGCCAGCAGCGAGACAGGGGACTATGGCTACACCTTC.

The chain employs TRBV11-2 and TRBJ2-7; TRBD2 aligns across 10 bases. The CDR3 loop spans 14 amino acids. Germline V gives CDR1 SGHAT, CDR2 FQNNGV. Germline trimming cut 3 bases from V and 7 bases from J; bases unmatched to any gene: 6. The CDR3 coding sequence is TGTGCCAGCAGCTTGTGGAGCGGGAGGGGAGAGCAGTACTTC. Translated: CASSLWSGRGEQYF.

This clone turned up a few times. The rearrangement joins TRBV10-1 to TRBJ1-5; no reliable D call. Trimming removed 2 bases from V and 6 bases from J, with 5 bases in between. The V gene's germline CDR1 is WNHNN and CDR2 SYGVQD (reference sequence). This CDR3 contains 12 residues. The DNA of the CDR3 is TGCGCCAGCAGTGAGGGGAGTCAGCCCCAGCATTTT. Translated: CASSEGSQPQHF.

The chain links TRBV5-5 to TRBJ2-7; D not certain. V was cut by 0 bases and J by 0 bases, with 7 bases left in between. Germline V CDR1 and CDR2: SGHKS, YYEKEE (reference sequence). The CDR3 spans 14 residues. The CDR3 region is CASSLGRSSYEQYF. DNA of the CDR3: TGTGCCAGCAGCTTGGGACGGAGCTCCTACGAGCAGTACTTC.

The genes are TRBV5-8 and TRBJ1-5; D is unresolved. CDR1 and CDR2 from the germline V gene are SGHTS and YDEGEE. Trimming cost V 2 bases and J 0 bases, with 9 bases left between them. The CDR3 extends over 15 amino acids. The CDR3 spells CASSFHPNSNQPQHF. The CDR3 bases are TGTGCCAGCAGCTTTCACCCTAATAGCAATCAGCCCCAGCATTTT.

J is TRBJ1-2 and V is TRBV10-3; tentative D call: TRBD1 (5 bases). The germline V gene has CDR1 ENHRY and CDR2 SYGVKD. The CDR3 contains 15 residues. Trimming took off 6 bases at V and 0 bases at J, with 14 bases between the two ends. CDR3 bases: TGTGCCATCAGCGGGGGTATAAGTACTAACTATGGCTACACCTTC. Residues: CAISGGISTNYGYTF.

The rearrangement links TRBV27 to TRBJ2-4, with 12 positions matching TRBD2. The V gene end was trimmed by 6 bases and the J gene end by 9 bases; junction bases not matched to a gene: 3. CDR3 length equals 13 residues. Per the germline V gene, CDR1 is MNHEY and CDR2 is SMNVEV (reference sequence). Here the CDR3 reads CASRTSGRPIQYF. Written as DNA, the CDR3 is TGTGCCAGCAGAACTAGCGGGAGGCCCATTCAGTACTTC.

V and J are TRBV7-9 and TRBJ2-5, with 11 bases that match TRBD2. The CDR3 has 17 residues. The germline gives CDR1 SEHNR, CDR2 FQNEAQ (reference sequence). The trim removed 6 bases at V and 5 bases at J, leaving 14 bases unmatched. The CDR3 region is CASSLGVLAGARETQYF. The CDR3 DNA reads as TGTGCCAGCAGTCTAGGGGTACTAGCGGGAGCCAGGGAGACCCAGTACTTC.

The chain uses TRBV5-4 and TRBJ2-5, with D possibly matching TRBD1 (5 bases). Germline-derived CDR1 and CDR2 are SGHNT and YYREEE (reference sequence). The germline V and J ends were trimmed by 2 bases and 4 bases, with 9 bases remaining between them. The CDR3 has 13 amino acids. DNA of the CDR3: TGTGCCAGCAGCTTCAGGGAAGCAGAGACCCAGTACTTC. Translating gives CASSFREAETQYF.

The chain employs TRBV10-3 and TRBJ2-3; no definite D call. Germline V CDR1 and CDR2: ENHRY, SYGVKD. The V end lost 4 bases, the J end lost 5 bases, and 7 bases lay between the germline ends. CDR3 length: 12 amino acids. CDR3 sequence reads: CAISGSGDTQYF. The CDR3, as DNA: TGTGCCATCAGTGGCTCAGGAGATACGCAGTATTTT.